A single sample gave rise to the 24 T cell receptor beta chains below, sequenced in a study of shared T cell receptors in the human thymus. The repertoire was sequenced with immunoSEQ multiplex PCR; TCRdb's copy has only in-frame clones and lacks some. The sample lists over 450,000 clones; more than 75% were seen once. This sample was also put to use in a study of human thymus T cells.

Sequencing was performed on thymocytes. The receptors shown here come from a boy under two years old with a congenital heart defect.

In DNA, the CDR3 is TGTGCCAGCAGTTTCAGTCCCCAGGAAAGGCTAGCGGGAGCGTCGCCTAACCCCGGGGAGCTGTTTTTT. It codes for CASSFSPQERLAGASPNPGELFF. The rearrangement uses TRBV28 and TRBJ2-2; 10 bases align to TRBD2. CDR1 and CDR2 (germline): MDHEN, SYDVKM. V shed 3 bases and J 6 bases; nucleotides not matched to a gene: 28. This CDR3 has 23 amino acids.

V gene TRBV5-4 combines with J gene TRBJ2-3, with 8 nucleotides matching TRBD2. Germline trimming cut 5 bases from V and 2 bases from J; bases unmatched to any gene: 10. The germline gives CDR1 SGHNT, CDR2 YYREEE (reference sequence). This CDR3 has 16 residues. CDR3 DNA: TGTGCCAGCAGGCGTGAGACTAGCGCTGACACAGATACGCAGTATTTT. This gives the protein CASRRETSADTDTQYF.

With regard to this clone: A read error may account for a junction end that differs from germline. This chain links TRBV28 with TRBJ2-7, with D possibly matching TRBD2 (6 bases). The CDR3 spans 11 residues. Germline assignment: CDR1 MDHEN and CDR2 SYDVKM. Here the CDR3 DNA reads TGTGCCAGCAGTTGGGGGACTGCTTTCAACTTC. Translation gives CASSWGTAFNF.

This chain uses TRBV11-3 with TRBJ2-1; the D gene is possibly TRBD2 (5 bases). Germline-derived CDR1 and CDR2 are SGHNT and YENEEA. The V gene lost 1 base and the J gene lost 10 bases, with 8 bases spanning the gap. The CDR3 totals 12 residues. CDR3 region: CASSLVGAEQFF. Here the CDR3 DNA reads TGTGCCAGCAGCTTAGTGGGAGCAGAGCAGTTCTTC.

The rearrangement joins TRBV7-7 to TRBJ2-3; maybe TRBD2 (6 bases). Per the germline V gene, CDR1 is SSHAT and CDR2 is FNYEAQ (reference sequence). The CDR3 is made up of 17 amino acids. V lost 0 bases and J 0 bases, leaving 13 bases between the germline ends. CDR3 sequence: CASSLAPGAPSTDTQYF. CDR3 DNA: TGTGCCAGCAGCTTAGCCCCGGGAGCGCCAAGCACAGATACGCAGTATTTT.

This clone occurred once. The chain's CDR3 is CAPKREGGKNIQYF. CDR3 coding DNA: TGTGCTCCTAAGCGGGAGGGTGGCAAAAACATTCAGTACTTC. The gene calls are TRBV12-5 and TRBJ2-4; TRBD2 aligns across 10 bases. The CDR3 runs 14 residues. The ends lost 11 bases at V and 3 bases at J; junction bases unmatched: 7. CDR1 is LGHNT, CDR2 FRNRAP, per germline.

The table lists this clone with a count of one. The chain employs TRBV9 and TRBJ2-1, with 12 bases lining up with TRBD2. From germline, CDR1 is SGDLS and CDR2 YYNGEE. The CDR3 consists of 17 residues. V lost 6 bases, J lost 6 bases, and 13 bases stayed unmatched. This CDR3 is CASTLASGRAPGNEQFF. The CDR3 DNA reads TGTGCCAGCACCCTCGCTAGCGGGAGGGCCCCCGGCAATGAGCAGTTCTTC. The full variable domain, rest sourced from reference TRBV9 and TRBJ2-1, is DSGVTQTPKHLITATGQRVTLRCSPRSGDLSVYWYQQSLDQGLQFLIQYYNGEERAKGNILERFSAQQFPDLHSELNLSSLELGDSALYFCASTLASGRAPGNEQFFGPGTRLTVL.

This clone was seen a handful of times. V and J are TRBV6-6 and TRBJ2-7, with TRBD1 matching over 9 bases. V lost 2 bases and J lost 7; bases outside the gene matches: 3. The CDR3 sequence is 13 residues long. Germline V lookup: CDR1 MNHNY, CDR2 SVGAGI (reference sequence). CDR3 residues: CASSYPTGGEQYF. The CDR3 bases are TGTGCCAGCAGTTACCCGACAGGGGGTGAGCAGTACTTC.

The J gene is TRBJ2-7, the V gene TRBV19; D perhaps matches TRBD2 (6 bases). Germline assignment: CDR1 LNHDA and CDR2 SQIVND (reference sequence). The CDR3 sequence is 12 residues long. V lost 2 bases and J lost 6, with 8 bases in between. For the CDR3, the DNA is TGTGCCAGTAGTATAACGACTAGCGAGCAGTACTTC. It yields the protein CASSITTSEQYF.

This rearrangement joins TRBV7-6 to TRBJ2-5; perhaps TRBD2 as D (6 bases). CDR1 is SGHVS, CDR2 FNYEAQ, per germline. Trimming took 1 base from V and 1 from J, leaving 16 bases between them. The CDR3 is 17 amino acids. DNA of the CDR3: TGTGCCAGCAGCTTAGTTGCCCAGCGGGCCTCCCAAGAGACCCAGTACTTC. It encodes CASSLVAQRASQETQYF. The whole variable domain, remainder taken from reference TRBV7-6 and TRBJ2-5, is GAGVSQSPRYKVTKRGQDVALRCDPISGHVSLYWYRQALGQGPEFLTYFNYEAQQDKSGLPNDRFSAERPEGSISTLTIQRTEQRDSAMYRCASSLVAQRASQETQYFGPGTRLLVL.

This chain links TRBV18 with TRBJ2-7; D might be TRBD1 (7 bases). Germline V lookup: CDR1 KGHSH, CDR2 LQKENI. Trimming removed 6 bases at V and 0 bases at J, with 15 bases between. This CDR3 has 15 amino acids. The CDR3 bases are TGTGCCAGCTCGGCGGGGACAGAGCCCTCCTACGAGCAGTACTTC. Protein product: CASSAGTEPSYEQYF.

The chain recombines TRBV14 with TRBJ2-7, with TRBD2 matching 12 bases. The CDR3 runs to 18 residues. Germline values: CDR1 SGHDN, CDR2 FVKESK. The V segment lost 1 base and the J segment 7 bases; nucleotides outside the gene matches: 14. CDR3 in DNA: TGTGCCAGCAGCCAAGGGGACAGGGTACCTAGCGGGAGGGAAGAGCAGTACTTC. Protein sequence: CASSQGDRVPSGREEQYF. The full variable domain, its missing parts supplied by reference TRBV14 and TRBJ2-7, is EAGVTQFPSHSVIEKGQTVTLRCDPISGHDNLYWYRRVMGKEIKFLLHFVKESKQDESGMPNNRFLAERTGGTYSTLKVQPAELEDSGVYFCASSQGDRVPSGREEQYFGPGTRLTVT.

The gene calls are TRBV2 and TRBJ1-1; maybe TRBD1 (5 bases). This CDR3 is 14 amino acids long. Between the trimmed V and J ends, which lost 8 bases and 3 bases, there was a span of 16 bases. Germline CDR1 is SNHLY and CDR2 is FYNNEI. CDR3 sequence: CASPKPGGDTEAFF. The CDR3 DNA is TGTGCCAGCCCTAAGCCGGGGGGGGACACTGAAGCTTTCTTT.

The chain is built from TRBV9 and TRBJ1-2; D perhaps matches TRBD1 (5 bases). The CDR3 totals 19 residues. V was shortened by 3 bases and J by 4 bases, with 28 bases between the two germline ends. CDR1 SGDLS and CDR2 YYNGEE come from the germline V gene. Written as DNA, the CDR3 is TGTGCCAGCAGCGCCCCCCCCCTAGTGGGTTCAGGGCGGTCCTATGGCTACACCTTC. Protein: CASSAPPLVGSGRSYGYTF.

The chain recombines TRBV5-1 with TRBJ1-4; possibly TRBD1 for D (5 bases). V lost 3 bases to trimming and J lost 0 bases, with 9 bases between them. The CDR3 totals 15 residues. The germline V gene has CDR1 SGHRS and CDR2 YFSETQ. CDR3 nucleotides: TGCGCCAGCAGCTGGGGGGGATCAACTAATGAAAAACTGTTTTTT. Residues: CASSWGGSTNEKLFF. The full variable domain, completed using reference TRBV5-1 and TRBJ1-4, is KAGVTQTPRYLIKTRGQQVTLSCSPISGHRSVSWYQQTPGQGLQFLFEYFSETQRNKGNFPGRFSGRQFSNSRSEMNVSTLELGDSALYLCASSWGGSTNEKLFFGSGTQLSVL.

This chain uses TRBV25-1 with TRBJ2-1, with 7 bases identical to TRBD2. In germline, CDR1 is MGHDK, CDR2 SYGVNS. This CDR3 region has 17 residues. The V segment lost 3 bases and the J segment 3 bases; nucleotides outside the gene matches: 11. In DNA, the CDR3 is TGTGCCAGCAGTGATTCCACAGAGCGGGACCACTACAATGAGCAGTTCTTC. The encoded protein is CASSDSTERDHYNEQFF.

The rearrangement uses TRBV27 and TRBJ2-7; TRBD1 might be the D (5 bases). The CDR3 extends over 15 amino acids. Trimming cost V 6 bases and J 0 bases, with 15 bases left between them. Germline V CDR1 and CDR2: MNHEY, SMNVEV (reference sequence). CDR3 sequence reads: CASRAQGSSSYEQYF. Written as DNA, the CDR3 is TGTGCCAGCAGGGCTCAGGGATCGTCCTCCTACGAGCAGTACTTC.

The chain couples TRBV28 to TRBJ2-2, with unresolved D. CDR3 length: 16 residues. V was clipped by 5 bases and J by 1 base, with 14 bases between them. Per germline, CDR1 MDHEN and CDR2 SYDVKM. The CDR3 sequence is CASSRISTLNTGELFF. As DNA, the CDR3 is TGTGCCAGCAGTAGAATTTCCACATTGAACACCGGGGAGCTGTTTTTT.

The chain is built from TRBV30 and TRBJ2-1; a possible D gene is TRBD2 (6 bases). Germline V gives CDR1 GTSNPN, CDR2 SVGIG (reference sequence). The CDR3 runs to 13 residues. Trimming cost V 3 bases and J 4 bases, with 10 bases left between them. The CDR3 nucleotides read TGTGCCTGGAGGGGGACTGGTTACAATGAGCAGTTCTTC. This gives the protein CAWRGTGYNEQFF.

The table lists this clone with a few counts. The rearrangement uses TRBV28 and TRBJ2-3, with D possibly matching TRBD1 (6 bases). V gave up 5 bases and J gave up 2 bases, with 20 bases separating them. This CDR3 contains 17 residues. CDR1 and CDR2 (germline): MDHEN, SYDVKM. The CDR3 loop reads CASSPTPGHRHTDTQYF. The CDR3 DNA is TGTGCCAGCAGTCCAACGCCGGGACACCGACACACAGATACGCAGTATTTT.

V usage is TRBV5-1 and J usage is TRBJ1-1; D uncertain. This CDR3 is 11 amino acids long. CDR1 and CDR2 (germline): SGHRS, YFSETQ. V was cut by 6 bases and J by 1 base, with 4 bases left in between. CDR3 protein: CASKRNTEAFF. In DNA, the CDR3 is TGCGCCAGCAAGAGGAACACTGAAGCTTTCTTT.

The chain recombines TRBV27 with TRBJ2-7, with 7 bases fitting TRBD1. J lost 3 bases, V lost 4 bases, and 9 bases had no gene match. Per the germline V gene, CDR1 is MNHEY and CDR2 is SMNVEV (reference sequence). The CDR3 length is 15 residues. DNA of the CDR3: TGTGCCAGCAGTTCCACCGGGACAGACCTCTACGAGCAGTACTTC. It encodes CASSSTGTDLYEQYF.

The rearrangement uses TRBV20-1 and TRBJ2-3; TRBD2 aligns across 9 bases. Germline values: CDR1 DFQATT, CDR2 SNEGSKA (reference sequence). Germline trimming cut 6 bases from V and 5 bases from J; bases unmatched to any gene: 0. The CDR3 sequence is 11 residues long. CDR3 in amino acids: CSATSGDTQYF. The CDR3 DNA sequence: TGCAGTGCGACTAGCGGAGATACGCAGTATTTT.

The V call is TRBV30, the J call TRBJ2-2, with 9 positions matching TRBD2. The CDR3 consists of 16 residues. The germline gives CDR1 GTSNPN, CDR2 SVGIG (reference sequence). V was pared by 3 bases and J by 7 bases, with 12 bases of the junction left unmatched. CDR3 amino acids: CAWRPYAGGPGGELFF. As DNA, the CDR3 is TGTGCCTGGAGGCCTTACGCGGGAGGGCCGGGCGGGGAGCTGTTTTTT.